The entry that follows covers one T cell receptor beta chain sequence. What it binds is not known. The data are from a study of T cell repertoires in cytomegalovirus infection. MiXCR was run by TCRdb on the reads, yielding one entry per CDR3 protein. The table lists 900,000 to 950,000 distinct CDR3 sequences, around 30% of them singletons. CDR3 length: 14 amino acids. Trimming left V 4 bases short and J 1 base short, with 9 bases between. CDR1 is KGHDR and CDR2 is SFDVKD in the germline V gene. The receptor was derived from a human donor in good health (CMV status not recorded). Some clones in this sample may be carry-over from other donors' samples. This sequence joins TRBV24-1 and TRBJ1-1, with D uncertain. The sequencing here drew on cultured CD8+ T cells from PBMCs, taken from culture after CMV antigen stimulation. CDR3 nucleotide sequence: TGTGCCACCAGTGAGGGTAAGGGGAACACTGAAGCTTTCTTT. Translated, it gives CATSEGKGNTEAFF.